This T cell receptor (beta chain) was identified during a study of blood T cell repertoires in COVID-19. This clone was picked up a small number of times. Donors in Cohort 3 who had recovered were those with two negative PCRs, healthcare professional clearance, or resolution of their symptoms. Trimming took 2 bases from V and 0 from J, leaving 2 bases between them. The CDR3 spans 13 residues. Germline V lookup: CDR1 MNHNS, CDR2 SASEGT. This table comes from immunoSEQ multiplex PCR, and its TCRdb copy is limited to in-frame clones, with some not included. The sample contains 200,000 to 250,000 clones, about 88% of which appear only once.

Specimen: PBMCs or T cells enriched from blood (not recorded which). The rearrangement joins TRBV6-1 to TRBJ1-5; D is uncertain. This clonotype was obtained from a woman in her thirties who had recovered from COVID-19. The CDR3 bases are TGTGCCAGCAGTGAACGTAGCAATCAGCCCCAGCATTTT. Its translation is CASSERSNQPQHF.